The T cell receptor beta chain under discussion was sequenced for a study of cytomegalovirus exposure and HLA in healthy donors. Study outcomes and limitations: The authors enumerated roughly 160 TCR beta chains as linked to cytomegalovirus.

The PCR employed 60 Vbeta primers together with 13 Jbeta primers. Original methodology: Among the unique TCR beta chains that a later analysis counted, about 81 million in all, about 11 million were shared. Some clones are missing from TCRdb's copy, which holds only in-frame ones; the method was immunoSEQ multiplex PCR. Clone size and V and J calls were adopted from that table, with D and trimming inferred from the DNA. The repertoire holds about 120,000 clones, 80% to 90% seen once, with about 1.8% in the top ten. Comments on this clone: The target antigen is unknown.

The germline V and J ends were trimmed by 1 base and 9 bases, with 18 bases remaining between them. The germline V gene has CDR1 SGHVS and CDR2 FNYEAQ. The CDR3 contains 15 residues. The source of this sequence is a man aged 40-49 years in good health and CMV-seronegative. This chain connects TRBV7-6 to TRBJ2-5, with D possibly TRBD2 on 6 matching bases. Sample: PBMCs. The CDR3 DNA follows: TGTGCCAGCAGCTTAGATAGCGGACTCCGAATGTCCCAGTACTTC. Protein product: CASSLDSGLRMSQYF.